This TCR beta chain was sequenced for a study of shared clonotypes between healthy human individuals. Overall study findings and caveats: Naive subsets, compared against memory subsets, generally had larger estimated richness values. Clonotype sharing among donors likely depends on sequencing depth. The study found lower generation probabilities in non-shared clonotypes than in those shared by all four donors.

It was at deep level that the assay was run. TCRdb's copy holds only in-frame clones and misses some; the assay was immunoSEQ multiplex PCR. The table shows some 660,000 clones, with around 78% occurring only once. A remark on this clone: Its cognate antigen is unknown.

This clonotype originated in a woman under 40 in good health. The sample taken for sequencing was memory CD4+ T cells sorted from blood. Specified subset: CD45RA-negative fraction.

The CDR3 coding sequence is TGTGCCAGCAGGTGGGCGGGAGGGCCAGGGGAGACCCAGTACTTC. Its translation is CASRWAGGPGETQYF. This sequence joins TRBV2 and TRBJ2-5; TRBD2 aligns across 9 bases. Trimming cost V 6 bases and J 5 bases; bases outside gene matches: 10. CDR3 length: 15 residues. Per germline, CDR1 SNHLY and CDR2 FYNNEI.